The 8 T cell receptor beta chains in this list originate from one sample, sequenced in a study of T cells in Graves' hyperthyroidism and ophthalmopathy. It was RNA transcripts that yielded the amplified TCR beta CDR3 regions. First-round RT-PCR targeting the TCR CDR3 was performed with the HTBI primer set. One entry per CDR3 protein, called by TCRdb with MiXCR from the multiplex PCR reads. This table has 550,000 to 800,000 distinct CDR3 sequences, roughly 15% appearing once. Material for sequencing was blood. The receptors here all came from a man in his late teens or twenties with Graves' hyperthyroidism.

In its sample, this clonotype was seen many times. CDR3 sequence: CASSFYSGRDNEQFF. The CDR3 coding sequence is TGTGCCAGCAGCTTCTATAGCGGGAGGGACAATGAGCAGTTCTTC. The chain links TRBV11-2 to TRBJ2-1; 11 bases line up with TRBD2. Germline-derived CDR1 and CDR2 are SGHAT and FQNNGV. There are 15 residues in the CDR3. V shed 3 bases and J 5 bases; nucleotides not matched to a gene: 3.

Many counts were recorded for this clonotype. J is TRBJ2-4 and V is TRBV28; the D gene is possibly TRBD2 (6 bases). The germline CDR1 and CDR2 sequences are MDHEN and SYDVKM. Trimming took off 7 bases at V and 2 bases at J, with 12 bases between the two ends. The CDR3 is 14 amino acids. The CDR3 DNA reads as TGTGCCAGCAACATGGGGGGTCCCAAAAACATTCAGTACTTC. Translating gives CASNMGGPKNIQYF. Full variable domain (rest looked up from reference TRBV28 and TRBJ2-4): DVKVTQSSRYLVKRTGEKVFLECVQDMDHENMFWYRQDPGLGLRLIYFSYDVKMKEKGDIPEGYSVSREKKERFSLILESASTNQTSMYLCASNMGGPKNIQYFGAGTRLSVL.

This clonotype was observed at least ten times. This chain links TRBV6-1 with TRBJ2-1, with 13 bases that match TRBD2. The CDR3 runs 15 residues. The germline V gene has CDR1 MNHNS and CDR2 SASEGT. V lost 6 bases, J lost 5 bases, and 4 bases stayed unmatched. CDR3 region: CASRVTSGRNNEQFF. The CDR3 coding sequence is TGTGCCAGCAGAGTGACTAGCGGGAGGAACAATGAGCAGTTCTTC.

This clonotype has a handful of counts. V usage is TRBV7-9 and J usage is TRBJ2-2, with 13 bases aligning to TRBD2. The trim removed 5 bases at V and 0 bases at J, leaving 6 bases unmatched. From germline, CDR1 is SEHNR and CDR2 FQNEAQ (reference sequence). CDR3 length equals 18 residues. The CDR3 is CASSLPTSGRSNTGELFF. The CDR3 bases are TGTGCCAGCAGCCTTCCGACTAGCGGGAGGTCGAACACCGGGGAGCTGTTTTTT.

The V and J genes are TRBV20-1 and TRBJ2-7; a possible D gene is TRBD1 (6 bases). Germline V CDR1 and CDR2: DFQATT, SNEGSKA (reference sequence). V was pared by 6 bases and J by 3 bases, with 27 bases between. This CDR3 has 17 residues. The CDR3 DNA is TGCAGTGCCGAACTTCGGATCCGGGACATCAGTATCTACGAGCAGTACTTC. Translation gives CSAELRIRDISIYEQYF.

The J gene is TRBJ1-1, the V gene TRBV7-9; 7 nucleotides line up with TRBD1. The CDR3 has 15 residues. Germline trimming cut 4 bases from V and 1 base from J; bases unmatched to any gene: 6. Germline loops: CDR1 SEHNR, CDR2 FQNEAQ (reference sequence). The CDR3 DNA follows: TGTGCCAGCAGCTCCACCAGGGGGAGGAACACTGAAGCTTTCTTT. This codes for CASSSTRGRNTEAFF.

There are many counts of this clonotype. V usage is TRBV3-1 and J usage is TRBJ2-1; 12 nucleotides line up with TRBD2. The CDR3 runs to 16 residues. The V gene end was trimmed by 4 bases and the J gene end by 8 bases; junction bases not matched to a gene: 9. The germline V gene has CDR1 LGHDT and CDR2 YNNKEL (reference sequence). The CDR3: CASSPRLAGESDEQFF. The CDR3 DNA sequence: TGTGCCAGCAGCCCCCGACTAGCGGGAGAGTCCGATGAGCAGTTCTTC.

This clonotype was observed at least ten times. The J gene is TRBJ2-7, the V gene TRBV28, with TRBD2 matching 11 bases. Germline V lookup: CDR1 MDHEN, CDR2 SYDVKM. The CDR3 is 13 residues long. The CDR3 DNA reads TGTGGGATAGCGGGAGGGCCGTCGCGCGAGCAGTACTTC. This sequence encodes CGIAGGPSREQYF.